This TCR beta chain is from a study of cytomegalovirus exposure and HLA in healthy donors. Study as a whole: Early released data had around 79 million unique TCRs, all coming from HLA-typed donors. Findings and limits, study-wide: Because they were indistinguishable, some V segments, including TRBV6-2 and TRBV6-3, were excluded. Fewer N-insertions (relative to the 666-donor mean) were reportedly seen in an Asian-associated ancestry cluster in a later analysis.

With respect to this clone: Its antigen is not known.

Trimming stripped 3 bases from V and 2 bases from J, with 26 bases between. This CDR3 has 19 amino acids. Germline V CDR1 and CDR2: LNHDA, SQIVND (reference sequence). Amplification used 60 Vbeta primers and 13 Jbeta primers. Profiled with immunoSEQ multiplex PCR; TCRdb holds only in-frame clones, not every one. The table lists a few hundred thousand clones, around four fifths of them singletons, with more than 8.5% in the top ten. This sequence was found in a woman between 50 and 59 years old in good health and CMV-seropositive. V and J are TRBV19 and TRBJ2-7, with D maybe TRBD1 (6 bases). Sequencing input: PBMCs. The CDR3 here is CASSMNLGAGDKATYEQYF. CDR3 sequence (DNA): TGTGCCAGTAGTATGAATCTCGGGGCAGGGGACAAGGCCACCTACGAGCAGTACTTC.